This TCR beta chain comes out of a study of T cells in Graves' hyperthyroidism and ophthalmopathy. V was clipped by 6 bases and J by 2 bases, with 11 bases between them. This CDR3 is built from 14 residues. Looked up from germline, CDR1 is LNHDA and CDR2 is SQIVND (reference sequence). On this clonotype itself: The antigen remains unidentified.

TCR beta CDR3 regions were amplified from RNA transcripts. HTBI primers were used for first-round RT-PCR of the TCR CDR3. TCRdb reprocessed the multiplex PCR reads with MiXCR, giving one entry per CDR3 protein. Among over 450,000 distinct CDR3 sequences listed, approximately 15% were seen once. The study, taken as a whole, reports: Ophthalmopathy stood apart from stable hyperthyroidism in a 13 V-J model.

Across 18 months, stable Graves' hyperthyroidism was marked by no progression to ophthalmopathy. Patients between 18 and 65 years old had hyperthyroidism, newly diagnosed and lasting under 2 months. It was uncontrolled infection, other autoimmune disease, pregnancy or lactation that excluded patients. This chain connects TRBV19 to TRBJ2-1; the D gene could be TRBD1 or TRBD2 (5 bases each). This sequence was found in a woman in her late teens or twenties with Graves' hyperthyroidism. The sample was blood. The CDR3, as DNA: TGTGCCAGTAGGTCTTTGGGGGCCTACAATGAGCAGTTCTTC. As protein: CASRSLGAYNEQFF.